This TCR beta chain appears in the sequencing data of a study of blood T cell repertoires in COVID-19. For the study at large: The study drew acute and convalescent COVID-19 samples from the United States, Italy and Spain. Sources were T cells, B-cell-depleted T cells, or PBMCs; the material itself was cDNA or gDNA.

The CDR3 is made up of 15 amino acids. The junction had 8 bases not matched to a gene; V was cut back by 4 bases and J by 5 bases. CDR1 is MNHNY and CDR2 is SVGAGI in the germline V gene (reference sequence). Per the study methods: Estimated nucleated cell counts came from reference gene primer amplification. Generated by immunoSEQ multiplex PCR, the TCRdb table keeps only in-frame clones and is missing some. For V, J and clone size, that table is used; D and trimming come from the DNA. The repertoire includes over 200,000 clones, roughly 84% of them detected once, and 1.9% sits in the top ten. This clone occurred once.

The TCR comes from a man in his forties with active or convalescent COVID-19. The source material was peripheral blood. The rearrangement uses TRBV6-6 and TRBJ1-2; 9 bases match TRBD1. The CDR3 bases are TGTGCCAGCAGTTTCTCGACAGGGGGTATTTATGGCTACACCTTC. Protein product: CASSFSTGGIYGYTF.